This passage covers 32 T cell receptor beta chains from one sample sequenced in a study of prognosis after radiotherapy for stage I lung cancer. It was by two-round multiplex PCR that TCR beta CDR3 was amplified from genomic DNA. Primers were specific to each TRBV and TRBJ gene in first-round PCR. MiXCR, run by TCRdb on the multiplex PCR reads, gives a single entry per CDR3 protein. This table holds some 60,000 distinct CDR3 sequences, more than 20% found once. Sequences were derived from PBMCs, sampled before or after stereotactic body radiation therapy (not recorded which). These receptors came from a donor at least 50 years old with non-small cell lung cancer.

The rearrangement joins TRBV29-1 to TRBJ2-4; perhaps TRBD1 as D (6 bases). The germline V gene encodes CDR1 SQVTM and CDR2 ANQGSEA. V lost 7 bases and J lost 6, with 13 bases in between. This CDR3 has 12 residues. Here the CDR3 reads CSAAQDRNIQYF. The CDR3 DNA reads as TGCAGCGCCGCGCAGGACAGAAACATTCAGTACTTC.

Regarding this clonotype: A single base separates this from a much larger clone, so it may be a read error. The chain links TRBV6-1 to TRBJ1-3, with D tentatively TRBD1 (5 bases). This CDR3 region has 12 residues. Germline V gene data show CDR1 as MNHNS and CDR2 as SASEGT. Trimming left V 9 bases short and J 6 bases short, with 12 bases between. The CDR3 DNA reads TGTGCCAGTTTCAGGGTTGTAAACACCATATATTTT. It encodes CASFRVVNTIYF.

This clonotype came up many times. The chain is built from TRBV12-3 or TRBV12-4 and TRBJ2-6; 10 nucleotides align to TRBD1. This CDR3 is 16 amino acids long. Trimming took 7 bases from V and 2 from J; bases not matched to a gene: 5. CDR3 in DNA: TGTGCCAGCACCCGACAGGGGGCGACTGGGGCCAACGTCCTGACTTTC. It specifies CASTRQGATGANVLTF.

Concerning this clonotype: With a far larger clone one base away, a read error is the likely cause. The chain joins TRBV6-6 to TRBJ1-2, with TRBD1 identical over 7 bases. The CDR3 sequence is 13 residues long. V shed 10 bases and J 10 bases; nucleotides not matched to a gene: 15. Germline V gene lookup returns CDR1 MNHNY and CDR2 SVGAGI (reference sequence). The CDR3: CATRNRDSHVYTF. Written as DNA, the CDR3 is TGTGCCACCAGAAACCGGGACAGCCATGTCTACACCTTC.

A note on this clonotype: A far larger clone is one base from this, pointing to a likely read error. V is TRBV6-2 or TRBV6-3 and J is TRBJ1-5, with a weak D call TRBD1 (5 bases). Germline-derived CDR1 and CDR2 are MNHEY and SVGEGT. The ends were cut back, 8 bases at V and 2 bases at J, with 16 bases in the middle. The CDR3 covers 15 residues. The CDR3 DNA reads as TGTGCCAGCCTCTCCGTTAGGGGTGGCAATCAGCCCCAGCATTTT. Encoded protein: CASLSVRGGNQPQHF.

This clonotype was recorded many times. The chain joins TRBV9 to TRBJ1-1; D uncertain. This CDR3 is built from 13 residues. V was trimmed by 3 bases and J by 0 bases, leaving 6 bases between them. Germline CDR1 is SGDLS and CDR2 is YYNGEE. CDR3: CASSGQMNTEAFF. CDR3 sequence (DNA): TGTGCCAGCAGCGGGCAGATGAACACTGAAGCTTTCTTT.

Notes on this clonotype: A much larger clone differs by one base, so this may be a read error. The genes are TRBV7-9 and TRBJ1-1; TRBD1 matches at 7 bases. In germline, CDR1 is SEHNR, CDR2 FQNEAQ (reference sequence). V lost 3 bases and J lost 5; bases outside the gene matches: 9. The CDR3 extends over 15 amino acids. The CDR3 nucleotides read TGTGCCAGCAGCTTGACAGGGTGCGAATTTACTGAAGCTTTCTTT. This translates into CASSLTGCEFTEAFF.

This clonotype was recorded at least ten times. The chain has TRBV29-1 and TRBJ2-1; 10 nucleotides match TRBD2. This CDR3 has 14 residues. Germline CDR1 reads SQVTM; CDR2 reads ANQGSEA. V lost 5 bases to trimming and J lost 3 bases; unmatched junction nucleotides: 4. The CDR3 sequence: CSVQRGGYYNEQFF. The CDR3, as DNA: TGCAGCGTTCAGCGGGGGGGATACTACAATGAGCAGTTCTTC.

The table lists this clonotype with a count of one. Since the CDR3 does not end with the conserved phenylalanine or tryptophan, this likely comes from a read error. The DNA is left out, because the CDR3 cannot be placed on it with certainty; the CDR3 is given as TCRdb lists it. The gene calls are TRBV27 and TRBJ1-6; the D segment call TRBD1 is taken from the table without a DNA check. With termini counted, the CDR3 has 13 amino acids. The germline CDR1 and CDR2 sequences are MNHEY and SMNVEV (reference sequence). The CDR3 region is CASRRTGYSPLHL.

As regards this clonotype: A much larger clone differs by one base, so this may be a read error. This chain joins TRBV11-2 and TRBJ1-1, with no clear D. Germline loops: CDR1 SGHAT, CDR2 FQNNGV. The CDR3 has 17 residues. DNA for the CDR3: TGTGCCAACAGCTTCGGTCGGGGTGGGAGCTTGAACACTGAAGCTTTCTTT. As protein: CANSFGRGGSLNTEAFF.

Regarding this clonotype: With a much larger clone just one base away, this may be a read error. The chain combines TRBV6-2 or TRBV6-3 with TRBJ1-1; D is uncertain. The CDR3 spans 14 residues. Germline V CDR1 and CDR2: MNHEY, SVGEGT. As DNA, the CDR3 is TGTGTCAGTAGAAGACAACACTTAAACACTGAAGCTTTCTTT. Residues: CVSRRQHLNTEAFF.

This clonotype has ten or more counts. The chain uses TRBV10-3 and TRBJ1-2; D gene unclear. This CDR3 spans 13 amino acids. CDR1 ENHRY and CDR2 SYGVKD come from the germline V gene. V shed 2 bases and J shed 4 bases, with 8 bases lying between them. The CDR3 loop is CAISEGQVYGYTF. CDR3 DNA: TGTGCCATCAGTGAGGGGCAGGTCTATGGCTACACCTTC.

This clonotype was seen at least ten times. The gene calls are TRBV19 and TRBJ1-1; 8 positions agree with TRBD1. The CDR3 runs to 15 residues. Germline V lookup: CDR1 LNHDA, CDR2 SQIVND (reference sequence). The junction had 14 bases not matched to a gene; V was cut back by 9 bases and J by 5 bases. The CDR3 DNA reads as TGTGCCAGCCAACCTGGACAGGGATTAGGGACTGAAGCTTTCTTT. Translation: CASQPGQGLGTEAFF.

This clonotype was picked up one time. It differs at one base from a far larger clone, so likely a read error. Here the CDR3 reads CASSKVGGPETQYF. CDR3 nucleotide sequence: TGTGCCAGCAGTAAAGTGGGGGGGCCAGAGACCCAGTACTTC. This chain links TRBV6-4 with TRBJ2-5; D may be TRBD2 (7 bases). Looked up from germline, CDR1 is MRHNA and CDR2 is SNTAGT. The CDR3 consists of 14 residues. Deletions cut 5 bases from V and 4 bases from J, with 14 bases between.

This clonotype occurred many times. J is TRBJ1-5 and V is TRBV12-3 or TRBV12-4; 7 nucleotides line up with TRBD1. Trimming cost V 6 bases and J 4 bases; bases outside gene matches: 3. The CDR3 consists of 13 residues. The CDR3 here is CASSTTGNQPQHF. The DNA of the CDR3 is TGTGCCAGCAGCACGACAGGGAATCAGCCCCAGCATTTT.

As to this clonotype: A single base separates this from a much larger clone, so it may be a read error. The rearrangement joins TRBV20-1 to TRBJ1-1; perhaps TRBD1 as D (5 bases). V gave up 2 bases and J gave up 0 bases, with 10 bases separating them. The germline gives CDR1 DFQATT, CDR2 SNEGSKA (reference sequence). There are 14 residues in the CDR3. CDR3 DNA sequence: TGCAGTGCTAGACGACAGTACATGAACACTGAAGCTTTCTTT. Amino acids: CSARRQYMNTEAFF.

Many counts were recorded for this clonotype. The rearrangement links TRBV28 to TRBJ2-7; TRBD2 matches at 7 bases. CDR1 MDHEN and CDR2 SYDVKM come from the germline V gene. V lost 5 bases and J lost 3; bases outside the gene matches: 10. The CDR3 is 15 residues long. CDR3 in amino acids: CASSPWEGTLYEQYF. For the CDR3, the DNA is TGTGCCAGCAGTCCCTGGGAGGGGACCCTCTACGAGCAGTACTTC.

There are many counts of this clonotype. The chain uses TRBV7-9 and TRBJ1-1; 7 bases are a match to TRBD1. V trimming: 5 bases; J trimming: 1 base; junction bases outside the gene matches: 4. The CDR3 totals 14 residues. Germline V lookup: CDR1 SEHNR, CDR2 FQNEAQ (reference sequence). The CDR3 here is CASSTGTANTEAFF. CDR3 sequence (DNA): TGTGCCAGCAGCACCGGGACAGCGAACACTGAAGCTTTCTTT.

In this sample, this clonotype turned up many times. V and J are TRBV5-1 and TRBJ2-7; no clear D gene. V shed 0 bases and J shed 4 bases, with 5 bases lying between them. The CDR3 has 12 residues. The germline V gene encodes CDR1 SGHRS and CDR2 YFSETQ. CDR3 in DNA: TGCGCCAGCAGCTTGGGGCAGTACGAGCAGTACTTC. Its protein is CASSLGQYEQYF. Full variable domain (missing parts from reference TRBV5-1 and TRBJ2-7): KAGVTQTPRYLIKTRGQQVTLSCSPISGHRSVSWYQQTPGQGLQFLFEYFSETQRNKGNFPGRFSGRQFSNSRSEMNVSTLELGDSALYLCASSLGQYEQYFGPGTRLTVT.

This clonotype was seen at least ten times. The CDR3 sequence: CASSENLDRGTGELFF. CDR3 sequence (DNA): TGTGCCAGCAGTGAAAATTTGGACAGGGGTACCGGGGAGCTGTTTTTT. The J gene is TRBJ2-2, the V gene TRBV6-1, with TRBD1 matching over 9 bases. The CDR3 runs to 16 residues. V trimming: 2 bases; J trimming: 5 bases; junction bases outside the gene matches: 6. Germline V gives CDR1 MNHNS, CDR2 SASEGT.

This clonotype was detected ten times or more. J is TRBJ1-2 and V is TRBV25-1; the match to TRBD1 covers 7 bases. V trimming: 4 bases; J trimming: 6 bases; junction bases outside the gene matches: 5. CDR3 length equals 13 residues. Germline assignment: CDR1 MGHDK and CDR2 SYGVNS. As DNA, the CDR3 is TGTGCCAGCAGTGCCGGGACAGCACATGGCTACACCTTC. Protein sequence: CASSAGTAHGYTF.

The rearrangement links TRBV7-2 to TRBJ1-2; D is possibly TRBD1 (6 bases). With 0 bases removed from V and 8 bases from J, the gap between germline ends came to 13 bases. Germline V gene data show CDR1 as SGHTA and CDR2 as FQGNSA. The CDR3 has 14 amino acids. CDR3 loop: CASSLARVGGGYTF. CDR3 nucleotides: TGTGCCAGCAGCTTAGCCAGGGTGGGGGGCGGCTACACCTTC.

Comment on this clonotype: Since a far larger clone is one base different, this is likely a read error. The chain has TRBV6-9 and TRBJ2-7; D not resolved. The CDR3 extends over 13 amino acids. CDR1 is MNHGY and CDR2 is SVAAGI in the germline V gene. CDR3 nucleotide sequence: TGTGCCAGCAGTTACGGGTTAACCTACGAGCAGCACTTC. It codes for CASSYGLTYEQHF.

Details on this clonotype: At one end the junction does not follow the germline gene, possibly because of a read error. The genes are TRBV2 and TRBJ1-6; D remains unclear. Germline lookup yields CDR1 SNHLY and CDR2 FYNNEI. The CDR3 sequence is 15 residues long. CDR3 sequence (DNA): TGTGTCAGCAGTGCCGAGATGTCCTCCAACTCACCCCTCCACTTT. Residues: CVSSAEMSSNSPLHF.

About this clonotype: It is likely a read error: a sequence one base away is far more abundant. The chain combines TRBV6-4 with TRBJ1-1; D gene ambiguous. This CDR3 contains 12 residues. CDR1 MRHNA and CDR2 SNTAGT come from the germline V gene. The CDR3: CTRIGQYTEAFF. CDR3 DNA: TGTACCAGAATTGGGCAGTACACTGAAGCTTTCTTT.

This clonotype was seen many times. J is TRBJ2-7 and V is TRBV7-2; D is perhaps TRBD2 (6 bases). This CDR3 is 16 amino acids long. V lost 0 bases, J lost 0 bases, and 12 bases lay in between. Per the germline V gene, CDR1 is SGHTA and CDR2 is FQGNSA. CDR3: CASSLAVAGTSYEQYF. In nucleotides, the CDR3 is TGTGCCAGCAGCTTAGCGGTTGCGGGGACCTCCTACGAGCAGTACTTC.

This clonotype was seen repeatedly, ten times or more. The J gene is TRBJ1-2, the V gene TRBV12-3 or TRBV12-4, with 8 bases identical to TRBD1. CDR3 length equals 12 residues. With 2 bases clipped from V and 13 bases from J, the junction kept 6 bases outside the gene matches. DNA of the CDR3: TGTGCCAGCAGTTTACCCGGACAGGGTGCCACCTTC. It codes for CASSLPGQGATF.

This clonotype was observed at least ten times. V gene TRBV3-1 combines with J gene TRBJ1-2; 8 bases agree with TRBD1. J was trimmed by 6 bases and V by 2 bases; bases with no gene match: 5. CDR3 length equals 14 residues. Germline-derived CDR1 and CDR2 are LGHDT and YNNKEL (reference sequence). The chain's CDR3 is CASSQLGQGDGYTF. CDR3 nucleotides: TGTGCCAGCAGCCAATTAGGACAGGGTGATGGCTACACCTTC. Variable domain in full (rest from reference TRBV3-1 and TRBJ1-2): DTAVSQTPKYLVTQMGNDKSIKCEQNLGHDTMYWYKQDSKKFLKIMFSYNNKELIINETVPNRFSPKSPDKAHLNLHINSLELGDSAVYFCASSQLGQGDGYTFGSGTRLTVV.

As concerns this clonotype: A read error may produce the germline difference seen at one junction end. The chain employs TRBV6-2 or TRBV6-3 and TRBJ1-3; no reliable D call. Germline V CDR1 and CDR2: MNHEY, SVGEGT. The CDR3 has 20 amino acids. The CDR3 is CASSYTSGKSITFSGNTIYF. CDR3 nucleotide sequence: TGTGCCAGCAGTTACACCTCGGGAAAGTCCATAACGTTCTCTGGGAACACCATATATTTT.

Many counts were recorded for this clonotype. J is TRBJ1-1 and V is TRBV20-1; D unresolved. Germline V lookup: CDR1 DFQATT, CDR2 SNEGSKA (reference sequence). V dropped 0 bases and J dropped 1 base, with 9 bases sitting between them. The CDR3 totals 14 residues. CDR3 region: CSARDDKENTEAFF. In DNA, the CDR3 is TGCAGTGCTAGAGATGACAAGGAGAACACTGAAGCTTTCTTT.

Concerning this clonotype: Because it lacks the conserved phenylalanine or tryptophan at the end, this CDR3 is likely a read error. The chain links TRBV6-2 or TRBV6-3 to TRBJ2-1; 7 bases match TRBD2. From germline, CDR1 is MNHEY and CDR2 SVGEGT. This CDR3 is built from 11 residues. Here the CDR3 DNA reads TGTACCAGCCGGGGAGGGGATGAGCAGTTCTTA. This encodes CTSRGGDEQFL.

This sequence joins TRBV12-3 or TRBV12-4 and TRBJ2-7; D could derive from TRBD1 or TRBD2 (5 bases each). The CDR3 is 14 amino acids. Trimming took off 6 bases at V and 3 bases at J, with 15 bases between the two ends. The CDR3 DNA is TGTGCCAGCAGACCCGGGACGTCCAGCTACGAGCAGTACTTC. Translation gives CASRPGTSSYEQYF.